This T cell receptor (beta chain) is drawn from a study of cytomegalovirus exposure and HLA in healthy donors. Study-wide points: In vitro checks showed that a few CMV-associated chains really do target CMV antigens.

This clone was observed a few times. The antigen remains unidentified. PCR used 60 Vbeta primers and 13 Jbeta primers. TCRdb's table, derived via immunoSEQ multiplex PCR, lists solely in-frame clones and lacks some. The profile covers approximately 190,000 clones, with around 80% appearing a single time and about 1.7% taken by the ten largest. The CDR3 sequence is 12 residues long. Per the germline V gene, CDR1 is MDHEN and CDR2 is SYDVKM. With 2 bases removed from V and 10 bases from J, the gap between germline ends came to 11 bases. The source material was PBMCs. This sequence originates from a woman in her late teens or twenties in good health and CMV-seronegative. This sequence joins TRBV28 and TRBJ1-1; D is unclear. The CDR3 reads CASSLGSWGAFF. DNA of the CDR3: TGTGCCAGCAGTTTAGGGAGCTGGGGAGCTTTCTTT. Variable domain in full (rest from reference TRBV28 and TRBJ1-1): DVKVTQSSRYLVKRTGEKVFLECVQDMDHENMFWYRQDPGLGLRLIYFSYDVKMKEKGDIPEGYSVSREKKERFSLILESASTNQTSMYLCASSLGSWGAFFGQGTRLTVV.